This is a list of T cell receptor beta chains from one sample in a study of cytomegalovirus exposure and HLA in healthy donors. Using immunoSEQ multiplex PCR, the repertoire was profiled, and TCRdb retains in-frame clones only, with some absent. The sample contains roughly 330,000 clones, about nine tenths of which appear only once. Input material: PBMCs. The receptors stem from a woman aged 25 to 39 in good health and CMV-seropositive. Both conserved end residues are part of each CDR3. A D gene is named only where the DNA matches it firmly. Clone size is given for some rows only: seen once, a few or many times, or a class if the clone is expanded.

v_call	d_call	clone_size	j_call	cdr3_nt	cdr3_aa
TRBV19	TRBD2	few	TRBJ2-1	TGTGCCAGTAGTATCGGGACTAGGGGCTACAATGAGCAGTTCTTC	CASSIGTRGYNEQFF
TRBV6-5	-	few	TRBJ2-2	TGTGCCAGCAGATACCGTAGCACCGGGGAGCTGTTTTTT	CASRYRSTGELFF
TRBV5-1	TRBD1	-	TRBJ1-2	TGCGCCAGCGGAGACAGGGCCTCTAACTATGGCTACACCTTC	CASGDRASNYGYTF
TRBV30	-	-	TRBJ2-5	TGTGCCTGGACAAGTAGCGGTAGGGTTCAAGAGACCCAGTACTTC	CAWTSSGRVQETQYF
TRBV9	TRBD2	-	TRBJ2-5	TGTGCCAGCAGCGTAGGGACTAGCGGGGGACAAGAGACCCAGTACTTC	CASSVGTSGGQETQYF
TRBV4-3	-	-	TRBJ1-4	TGCGCCAGCAGCCCTACGCAGGGTGGCGCTAATGAAAAACTGTTTTTT	CASSPTQGGANEKLFF
TRBV5-6	-	-	TRBJ1-2	TGTGCCAGCAGCTTGGGGTTAGGCGGCTACACCTTC	CASSLGLGGYTF
TRBV9	TRBD1	-	TRBJ1-2	TGTGCCAGCAGCGCAGGACAGGAGACGACCGATGGCTACACCTTC	CASSAGQETTDGYTF
TRBV29-1	TRBD2	once	TRBJ2-1	TGCAGCGCTTCGGGACTAGCGGGAGATGAGCAGTTCTTC	CSASGLAGDEQFF
TRBV14	-	-	TRBJ2-5	TGTGCCAGCAGCCAAGTTATGACCTATGGGGAGACCCAGTACTTC	CASSQVMTYGETQYF
TRBV27	-	-	TRBJ2-6	TGTGCCAGCAGTAACTCTGGGGCCAACGTCCTGACTTTC	CASSNSGANVLTF
TRBV5-4	TRBD1	-	TRBJ1-2	TGTGCCAGCAGCTTGAGACAGGGGGGATTTGGCTACACCTTC	CASSLRQGGFGYTF
TRBV27	-	-	TRBJ1-6	TGTGCCAGCACTTCCGCGGCGGGACGAATTAATTCACCCCTCCACTTT	CASTSAAGRINSPLHF
TRBV4-2	-	once	TRBJ1-5	TGTGCCAGCAGCCCTGAGACAAGTTTGAATAGCAATCAGCCCCAGCATTTT	CASSPETSLNSNQPQHF
TRBV5-1	-	-	TRBJ1-3	TGCGCCAGCAGCCCCTCTGGAAACACCATATATTTT	CASSPSGNTIYF
TRBV5-5	TRBD1	-	TRBJ1-4	TGTGCCAGCAATGACAGGGGGAATGAAAAACTGTTTTTT	CASNDRGNEKLFF
TRBV5-6	-	-	TRBJ2-1	TGTGCCAGCAGCACGCCCGGGGCGGGGAATGAGCAGTTCTTC	CASSTPGAGNEQFF
TRBV5-6	TRBD1	-	TRBJ2-1	TGTGCCAGCACCCCACAGGGGACCTACAATGAGCAGTTCTTC	CASTPQGTYNEQFF
TRBV30	TRBD2	-	TRBJ2-2	TGTGCCTGGAGAGTAGCGGGTACCGGGGAGCTGTTTTTT	CAWRVAGTGELFF
TRBV5-1	-	-	TRBJ2-1	TGCGCCAGCAGCTTGGGACTCCGGACAGACGATGAGCAGTTCTTC	CASSLGLRTDDEQFF
TRBV7-6	TRBD2	-	TRBJ2-7	TGTGCCAGCAGCTTAGGTCCTAGCGGGAGCGAGCAGTACTTC	CASSLGPSGSEQYF
TRBV10-1	TRBD1	-	TRBJ1-5	TGCGCCAGCAGGGGGCCGTGGGGACAGAGACTAAACAATCAGCCCCAGCATTTT	CASRGPWGQRLNNQPQHF
TRBV11-3	TRBD2	-	TRBJ2-2	TGTGCCAGCAGCTTAGAAGCGGGGATAAACACCGGGGAGCTGTTTTTT	CASSLEAGINTGELFF
TRBV2	-	-	TRBJ2-5	TGTGCCAGGGGGAGACCGAACCAAGAGACCCAGTACTTC	CARGRPNQETQYF
TRBV28	-	-	TRBJ2-1	TGTGCCAGCAAAGGACCGGGACGGCTATACAATGAGCAGTTCTTC	CASKGPGRLYNEQFF
TRBV4-2	-	-	TRBJ2-7	TGTGCCAGCAGCCAAGATCAAGGGACGGGTTACTACGAGCAGTACTTC	CASSQDQGTGYYEQYF
TRBV15	-	once	TRBJ1-1	TGTGCCACCAGCAGACAGGGGACTGAAGCTTTCTTT	CATSRQGTEAFF
TRBV9	-	-	TRBJ2-1	TGTGCCAGCAGCGTAGAGGGGGGCCTCTACAATGAGCAGTTCTTC	CASSVEGGLYNEQFF
TRBV30	-	once	TRBJ1-5	TGTGCCTGGAGTGTATTCCGGGTCAATCAGCCCCAGCATTTT	CAWSVFRVNQPQHF
TRBV27	-	few	TRBJ1-2	TGTGCCAGCAGTCAGGCCCGGGATTCATGGGGCTACACCTTC	CASSQARDSWGYTF
TRBV5-6	-	-	TRBJ2-2	TGTGCCAGCAGCTTGGCGTTATCAGGGGCCGGGGAGCTGTTTTTT	CASSLALSGAGELFF
TRBV14	TRBD2	-	TRBJ2-3	TGTGCCAGCAGCCAAGACCCCCTGACTCGTAGCGGGAACCATACGCAGTATTTT	CASSQDPLTRSGNHTQYF
TRBV6-5	-	-	TRBJ1-1	TGTGCCAGCAGACCCCAAGGCGGGAACACTGAAGCTTTCTTT	CASRPQGGNTEAFF
TRBV4-3	-	-	TRBJ1-5	TGCGCCAGCAGCCAACGGTGGGAGGGGGGGGGCAATCAGCCCCAGCATTTT	CASSQRWEGGGNQPQHF
TRBV27	TRBD2	-	TRBJ2-7	TGTGCCAGCAGTCCCACGGGACTAGCGGGATCCCACGAGCAGTACTTC	CASSPTGLAGSHEQYF
TRBV29-1	TRBD2	-	TRBJ2-5	TGCAGCGTTGAAAGGGGACTAGCGGGGGGCGTGGAGACCCAGTACTTC	CSVERGLAGGVETQYF
TRBV27	-	few	TRBJ2-6	TGTGCCAGCAGTTTATCTGGCAGGGCTGGGGCCAACGTCCTGACTTTC	CASSLSGRAGANVLTF
TRBV7-8	-	-	TRBJ2-3	TGTGCCAGCAGCGGCCTGGGGCGGGGGCTGACAGATACGCAGTATTTT	CASSGLGRGLTDTQYF
TRBV2	-	-	TRBJ2-1	TGTGCCAGCAGTGTTGGCACTCCAGGGGATGAGCAGTTCTTC	CASSVGTPGDEQFF